This TCR beta chain was sequenced in a study of blood T cell repertoires in COVID-19. Study at large: Donors in the United States, Italy and Spain gave samples during acute or convalescent COVID-19. PBMCs, B-cell-depleted T cells, or T cells were the source of the cDNA or gDNA that made up the material.

With 5 bases removed from V and 8 bases from J, the gap between germline ends came to 20 bases. This CDR3 contains 15 residues. From germline, CDR1 is SGHKS and CDR2 YYEKEE (reference sequence). Original data processing: It was from reference gene primer amplification that nucleated cell counts were estimated. Using immunoSEQ multiplex PCR, the repertoire was profiled, and TCRdb retains in-frame clones only, with some absent. The DNA gave D and trimming, while V, J and clone size come from that table. The table lists some 190,000 clones, 80% to 90% of them singletons. The sequenced sample was peripheral blood. This receptor was identified in a woman between 35 and 50 years old with COVID-19, enrolled during active disease. J is TRBJ2-4 and V is TRBV5-5, with TRBD2 as a possible D gene (5 bases). The CDR3 is CASRYTLAGYHIQYF. The CDR3 region has the DNA TGTGCCAGCAGGTATACTCTGGCGGGCTATCACATTCAGTACTTC. Complete variable domain (other parts from reference TRBV5-5 and TRBJ2-4): DAGVTQSPTHLIKTRGQQVTLRCSPISGHKSVSWYQQVLGQGPQFIFQYYEKEERGRGNFPDRFSARQFPNYSSELNVNALLLGDSALYLCASRYTLAGYHIQYFGAGTRLSVL.